This T cell receptor (beta chain) was sequenced for a study of vaccination and CD4 T cells after COVID-19. Overall study context: Blood was drawn a median 72 days post second dose, range 14 to 241.

Between the trimmed V and J ends, which lost 3 bases and 4 bases, there was a span of 9 bases. The CDR3 covers 13 residues. CDR1 is KGHSH, CDR2 LQKENI, per germline. Comments on this clonotype: Its specificity is unknown.

Noted treatment: approximately 11-day PBMC culture with coronavirus spike peptide pools or control peptides (ViraFEST assay). Scientists ran DNA taken from cultured CD4+ T cells through the Oncomine TCR Beta short-read assay for sequencing. In TCRdb, the PCR reads were re-called with MiXCR into one record per CDR3 protein. This table holds about 12,000 distinct CDR3 sequences, approximately 53% found once. The specimen sequenced was CD4+ T cells from blood, cultured in vitro. This chain uses TRBV18 with TRBJ1-2; D may be TRBD1 (6 bases). This TCR came from a human donor who had recovered from COVID-19. CDR3 sequence reads: CASSPDRTYGYTF. The DNA for the CDR3 is TGTGCCAGCTCACCGGACAGAACCTATGGCTACACCTTC. The variable domain in full, completed from reference TRBV18 and TRBJ1-2, reads NAGVMQNPRHLVRRRGQEARLRCSPMKGHSHVYWYRQLPEEGLKFMVYLQKENIIDESGMPKERFSAEFPKEGPSILRIQQVVRGDSAAYFCASSPDRTYGYTFGSGTRLTVV.